This TCR beta chain was sequenced during a study of T cell repertoires in cytomegalovirus infection. Looking at the study overall: Newly reported HLA-C-restricted and thoroughly characterized HLA-B-restricted CMV epitopes were employed.

Of note for this clonotype: What it binds is not known.

Each CDR3 protein gets one entry after TCRdb re-called the reads with MiXCR. This table has 700,000 to 850,000 distinct CDR3 sequences, around a third appearing once. The CDR3 extends over 13 amino acids. The germline V and J ends were trimmed by 2 bases and 5 bases, with 9 bases remaining between them. Germline CDR1 reads MNHNY; CDR2 reads SVGAGI (reference sequence). General study points: Adding up the frequency of public TCR beta families identified people who carried CMV plus the relevant HLA. It was HLA-C-restricted CMV-specific TCR beta clonotypes that dominated the response ex vivo.

This receptor was identified in a human donor in good health (CMV status not recorded). Some clones in this sample may be carry-over from other donors' samples. Material: cultured CD8+ T cells from PBMCs, obtained from culture after CMV antigen stimulation. This sequence joins TRBV6-6 and TRBJ1-1; the D is unclear. The CDR3 here is CASSYDGTTEAFF. CDR3 nucleotides: TGTGCCAGCAGTTACGATGGCACAACTGAAGCTTTCTTT.